This passage covers 20 T cell receptor beta chains from one sample sequenced in a study of blood T cell repertoires in COVID-19. Clones were read by immunoSEQ multiplex PCR, and TCRdb kept only the in-frame ones, dropping some. Among about 250,000 clones listed, around nine tenths were seen once. Sequencing was done on a sample of peripheral blood. These receptors were collected from a woman aged 60 to 75 who had recovered from COVID-19.

This clone appeared a single time. This rearrangement joins TRBV7-9 to TRBJ2-3; 7 bases fit TRBD2. The germline CDR1 and CDR2 sequences are SEHNR and FQNEAQ (reference sequence). V shed 2 bases and J 6 bases; nucleotides not matched to a gene: 2. The CDR3 has 13 residues. CDR3 in DNA: TGTGCCAGCAGCTTACTACTAGCGGATACGCAGTATTTT. It translates to CASSLLLADTQYF.

The chain carries TRBV6-5 and TRBJ2-7, with TRBD1 identical over 9 bases. V shed 7 bases and J 1 base; nucleotides not matched to a gene: 5. The CDR3 is 14 residues long. Per the germline V gene, CDR1 is MNHEY and CDR2 is SVGAGI. CDR3 in DNA: TGTGCCAGCACCAAACAGGGGGCGTCCTACGAGCAGTACTTC. Its translation: CASTKQGASYEQYF.

The genes are TRBV7-9 and TRBJ2-5; 9 bases line up with TRBD1. The CDR3 is made up of 14 amino acids. The trim removed 5 bases at V and 5 bases at J, leaving 6 bases unmatched. Germline-derived CDR1 and CDR2 are SEHNR and FQNEAQ (reference sequence). The CDR3 nucleotides read TGTGCCAGCAGCCAACAGGGGGCAGGGGAGACCCAGTACTTC. It yields the protein CASSQQGAGETQYF.

V is TRBV4-2 and J is TRBJ1-2; D is unclear. Germline V gene lookup returns CDR1 LGHNA and CDR2 YNFKEQ. The CDR3 is 13 amino acids. With 0 bases removed from V and 7 bases from J, the gap between germline ends came to 9 bases. The CDR3 reads CASSQDNPGGYTF. The CDR3 region has the DNA TGTGCCAGCAGCCAAGATAATCCGGGTGGCTACACCTTC.

The chain combines TRBV7-8 with TRBJ2-7; D remains ambiguous. V lost 0 bases and J 2 bases, leaving 11 bases between the germline ends. The germline V gene encodes CDR1 SGHVS and CDR2 FQNEAQ. This CDR3 region has 15 residues. CDR3 sequence (DNA): TGTGCCAGCAGCTTAGCGTACCCTAGTCCCTACGAGCAGTACTTC. Protein: CASSLAYPSPYEQYF.

V usage is TRBV4-3 and J usage is TRBJ1-1, with TRBD1 as a possible D gene (5 bases). The CDR3 runs 13 residues. V lost 9 bases and J lost 5, with 16 bases in between. Looked up from germline, CDR1 is LGHNA and CDR2 is YSLEER. CDR3 DNA: TGCGCCAGTAGGGTGTCGGGGGGGACTGAAGCTTTCTTT. Its translation is CASRVSGGTEAFF.

The V gene is TRBV29-1, the J gene TRBJ1-2; D gene ambiguous. This CDR3 is 13 amino acids long. The germline V gene encodes CDR1 SQVTM and CDR2 ANQGSEA. V was clipped by 3 bases and J by 1 base, with 9 bases between them. In DNA, the CDR3 is TGCAGCGTTGATCGACTTTTTAACTATGGCTACACCTTC. It yields the protein CSVDRLFNYGYTF.

The rearrangement joins TRBV9 to TRBJ2-1; maybe TRBD2 (6 bases). The V gene's germline CDR1 is SGDLS and CDR2 YYNGEE. V lost 5 bases, J lost 3 bases, and 15 bases lay in between. The CDR3 is 15 residues long. The CDR3 here is CASSSGHRGYNEQFF. Written as DNA, the CDR3 is TGTGCCAGCAGTAGCGGACACAGAGGCTACAATGAGCAGTTCTTC.

The chain is built from TRBV19 and TRBJ1-1; a weak D match, TRBD1 (5 bases). The V end lost 8 bases, the J end lost 2 bases, and 12 bases lay between the germline ends. The CDR3 covers 13 residues. The germline gives CDR1 LNHDA, CDR2 SQIVND (reference sequence). The CDR3 coding sequence is TGTGCCAGTGCCTGGACACGTAACACTGAAGCTTTCTTT. It codes for CASAWTRNTEAFF.

This chain uses TRBV10-3 with TRBJ1-1; no firm D call. In germline, CDR1 is ENHRY, CDR2 SYGVKD. V lost 8 bases and J 1 base, leaving 8 bases between the germline ends. This CDR3 comprises 12 residues. The CDR3 spells CAISESNTEAFF. For the CDR3, the DNA is TGTGCCATCTCGGAGTCGAACACTGAAGCTTTCTTT.

The rearrangement links TRBV5-1 to TRBJ1-3, with TRBD1 matching over 9 bases. The CDR3 is made up of 16 amino acids. Germline trimming cut 1 base from V and 1 base from J; bases unmatched to any gene: 3. Germline CDR1 is SGHRS and CDR2 is YFSETQ. CDR3 sequence reads: CASSLWGTGSGNTIYF. Here the CDR3 DNA reads TGCGCCAGCAGCTTGTGGGGGACAGGGTCTGGAAACACCATATATTTT.

On this clone: This specimen includes other DNA sequences encoding the same CDR3. V gene TRBV6-5 combines with J gene TRBJ1-5; the D gene is possibly TRBD1 (6 bases). V lost 5 bases, J lost 4 bases, and 9 bases lay in between. Germline values: CDR1 MNHEY, CDR2 SVGAGI. The CDR3 is made up of 13 amino acids. The CDR3 coding sequence is TGTGCCAGCAGTAGGGGGGGGAATCAGCCCCAGCATTTT. Translation: CASSRGGNQPQHF.

The J gene is TRBJ1-6, the V gene TRBV7-2; TRBD1 matches at 7 bases. CDR3 size: 19 residues. Germline V gives CDR1 SGHTA, CDR2 FQGNSA. Germline trimming cut 1 base from V and 9 bases from J; bases unmatched to any gene: 18. CDR3 sequence reads: CASSLGRRGTVTQSSPLHF. DNA for the CDR3: TGTGCCAGCAGCTTAGGTCGACGGGGGACAGTTACTCAGAGTTCACCCCTCCACTTT.

This chain uses TRBV19 with TRBJ2-5; 9 nucleotides align to TRBD1. J lost 5 bases, V lost 8 bases, and 12 bases had no gene match. Germline-derived CDR1 and CDR2 are LNHDA and SQIVND (reference sequence). The CDR3 consists of 15 residues. The CDR3 loop is CASSVQGAARETQYF. The CDR3 region has the DNA TGTGCCAGTTCTGTACAGGGGGCTGCCCGGGAGACCCAGTACTTC.

The chain combines TRBV6-2 or TRBV6-3 with TRBJ2-3, with D possibly TRBD2 on 6 matching bases. Germline V gene data show CDR1 as MNHEY and CDR2 as SVGEGT. With 5 bases removed from V and 0 bases from J, the gap between germline ends came to 15 bases. CDR3 length equals 16 residues. CDR3 DNA sequence: TGTGCCAGCAGTCCCGGGAGAAGGGAGAGCACAGATACGCAGTATTTT. It translates to CASSPGRRESTDTQYF.

This clone appeared a single time. The chain joins TRBV19 to TRBJ1-1; no firm D call. Germline V gene lookup returns CDR1 LNHDA and CDR2 SQIVND (reference sequence). The CDR3 spans 13 residues. Trimming took off 5 bases at V and 0 bases at J, with 7 bases between the two ends. CDR3: CASSEIMNTEAFF. The CDR3 nucleotides are TGTGCCAGTAGTGAGATCATGAACACTGAAGCTTTCTTT.

This chain connects TRBV7-3 to TRBJ2-3; 9 nucleotides agree with TRBD1. Trimming cost V 4 bases and J 4 bases; bases outside gene matches: 9. The CDR3 consists of 16 residues. Germline CDR1 SGHTA, CDR2 FQGTGA. CDR3 coding DNA: TGTGCCAGCAGCTCAAATCCCGGGACAGGGTCAGATACGCAGTATTTT. Its protein is CASSSNPGTGSDTQYF.

The rearrangement links TRBV9 to TRBJ1-4; tentative D call: TRBD1 (6 bases). The length of the CDR3 is 15 residues. The V end lost 4 bases, the J end lost 5 bases, and 15 bases lay between the germline ends. Germline V lookup: CDR1 SGDLS, CDR2 YYNGEE. The CDR3 is CASSFSTGLNEKLFF. For the CDR3, the DNA is TGTGCCAGCAGCTTCTCGACAGGTCTCAATGAAAAACTGTTTTTT.

The chain uses TRBV3-1 (or the pseudogene TRBV3-2) and TRBJ1-1; D remains unclear. The V end was cut by 3 bases, the J end by 3 bases, with 8 bases between. Looked up from germline, CDR1 is LGHDT and CDR2 is YNNKEL (reference sequence). The CDR3 has 13 amino acids. CDR3 in amino acids: CASSHGRDTEAFF. For the CDR3, the DNA is TGTGCCAGCAGCCATGGGCGGGACACTGAAGCTTTCTTT.

The chain couples TRBV19 to TRBJ2-3; TRBD1 agrees at 7 bases. From germline, CDR1 is LNHDA and CDR2 SQIVND (reference sequence). CDR3 size: 15 residues. After removal of 7 bases from V and 2 bases from J, the junction contained 9 bases not matched to a gene. This chain's CDR3 is CASKDRSTYTDTQYF. CDR3 in DNA: TGTGCCAGTAAGGACAGGTCTACATACACAGATACGCAGTATTTT.